This TCR beta chain stems from a study of shared clonotypes between healthy human individuals. Study-level findings and limits: Estimated richness was generally greater in naive than memory subsets. Several donors had roughly 5% of their naive CD4 clonotypes in common.

Donors, without exception, were Caucasian adults residing in Nashville, Tennessee. CD4+ cells were split into CD45RA+ naive and CD45RA-negative memory subsets. Comment on this clone: The antigen is unknown.

The CDR3 covers 15 residues. Trimming left V 9 bases short and J 3 bases short, with 20 bases between. Per germline, CDR1 MNHNY and CDR2 SVGAGI (reference sequence). Assay: immunoSEQ multiplex PCR; the TCRdb copy retains only in-frame clones and omits some. The sample lists about 2 million clones, 85% to 95% occurring once. The chain links TRBV6-6 to TRBJ2-5; D is possibly TRBD1 (6 bases). The material sequenced was naive CD4+ T cells sorted from blood. Subset reported: CD45RA+ positively selected. This TCR came from a man younger than 35 in good health. The CDR3 region has the DNA TGTGCCAGTCCAATCTCCGGGACACACAAAGAGACCCAGTACTTC. As protein: CASPISGTHKETQYF.